The 22 T cell receptor beta chains below were found in one sample sequenced in a study of vaccination and CD4 T cells after COVID-19. The Oncomine TCR Beta short-read assay was applied to DNA of cultured CD4+ T cells. TCRdb reanalysed the PCR reads using MiXCR and keeps one entry per CDR3 protein. In the table there are about 9,800 distinct CDR3 sequences, more than 35% of which are singletons. Documented treatment: approximately nine-day PBMC culture with coronavirus spike peptide pools or control peptides (ViraFEST assay). An unexposed donor provided the CD4+ T cells, which were collected before the COVID-19 pandemic (2011-2018). The antigens these receptors bind are not known. Sequencing input: CD4+ T cells from blood, cultured in vitro. The receptors stem from a human donor in good health.

V and J are TRBV6-5 and TRBJ1-6; no definite D call. Germline lookup yields CDR1 MNHEY and CDR2 SVGAGI. The ends were cut back, 4 bases at V and 4 bases at J, with 8 bases in the middle. The CDR3 totals 14 residues. CDR3 DNA sequence: TGTGCCAGCAGTTCGGAACGGTATAATTCACCCCTCCACTTT. This sequence encodes CASSSERYNSPLHF.

The chain uses TRBV6-5 and TRBJ2-4; D not resolved. V dropped 0 bases and J dropped 0 bases, with 15 bases sitting between them. The CDR3 totals 18 residues. Germline V gene lookup returns CDR1 MNHEY and CDR2 SVGAGI. CDR3: CASSYSPLINIAKNIQYF. The CDR3 nucleotides read TGTGCCAGCAGTTACTCTCCTCTAATCAATATAGCCAAAAACATTCAGTACTTC.

This clonotype was observed a few times. The chain combines TRBV27 with TRBJ2-3; maybe TRBD1 (6 bases). Germline assignment: CDR1 MNHEY and CDR2 SMNVEV (reference sequence). The CDR3 runs 13 residues. Trimming left V 8 bases short and J 5 bases short, with 14 bases between. The CDR3 DNA reads as TGTGCCAGCTCCTGGACAGATAGAGATACGCAGTATTTT. Encoded protein: CASSWTDRDTQYF.

V is TRBV5-1 and J is TRBJ2-7; TRBD1 agrees at 9 bases. Germline loops: CDR1 SGHRS, CDR2 YFSETQ. V shed 1 base, J shed 5 bases, and the junction held 7 bases outside the gene matches. This CDR3 is built from 15 residues. As DNA, the CDR3 is TGCGCCAGCAGCTTGCGGTGGACAGGGGACCACGAGCAGTACTTC. Protein: CASSLRWTGDHEQYF.

This clonotype has just a few counts. The rearrangement uses TRBV6-1 and TRBJ1-6, with no clear D. Germline V gene lookup returns CDR1 MNHNS and CDR2 SASEGT. The V end lost 2 bases, the J end lost 0 bases, and 14 bases lay between the germline ends. The CDR3 length is 18 residues. In DNA, the CDR3 is TGTGCCAGCAGTGAATACGGCAGCTCGACCTCCTATAATTCACCCCTCCACTTT. Encoded protein: CASSEYGSSTSYNSPLHF.

Worth noting for this clonotype: One junction end does not reproduce the germline sequence, and a read error may be involved. The rearrangement uses TRBV28 and TRBJ1-2; tentatively, D is TRBD1 (6 bases). Germline V gene lookup returns CDR1 MDHEN and CDR2 SYDVKM. The CDR3 has 13 amino acids. The CDR3 sequence is CACRGTANYGYTF. DNA for the CDR3: TGTGCCTGCAGGGGAACGGCTAACTATGGCTACACCTTC.

V usage is TRBV2 and J usage is TRBJ2-4; 8 nucleotides line up with TRBD1. The junction had 6 bases not matched to a gene; V was cut back by 6 bases and J by 8 bases. This CDR3 is built from 13 residues. Germline V gives CDR1 SNHLY, CDR2 FYNNEI. CDR3 DNA: TGTGCCAGCAGGGAGGACAGGGAGGACATTCAGTACTTC. This encodes CASREDREDIQYF. The whole variable domain, remainder taken from reference TRBV2 and TRBJ2-4, is EPEVTQTPSHQVTQMGQEVILRCVPISNHLYFYWYRQILGQKVEFLVSFYNNEISEKSEIFDDQFSVERPDGSNFTLKIRSTKLEDSAMYFCASREDREDIQYFGAGTRLSVL.

J is TRBJ2-3 and V is TRBV7-2; D unresolved. The CDR3 covers 14 residues. CDR1 and CDR2 (germline): SGHTA, FQGNSA. V was trimmed by 5 bases and J by 1 base, leaving 10 bases between them. The CDR3 DNA is TGTGCCAGCAGCCCTCCCAAACGCACAGATACGCAGTATTTT. It specifies CASSPPKRTDTQYF.

This clonotype was counted a few times. This rearrangement joins TRBV6-1 to TRBJ2-3; no clear D gene. The CDR3 totals 13 residues. With 10 bases removed from V and 6 bases from J, the gap between germline ends came to 17 bases. The germline CDR1 and CDR2 sequences are MNHNS and SASEGT. CDR3: CATFQRVGDTQYF. The CDR3 nucleotides read TGTGCCACCTTTCAGCGCGTCGGGGATACGCAGTATTTT.

This chain joins TRBV30 and TRBJ2-3; D remains unclear. V lost 2 bases and J lost 4, with 13 bases in between. The germline CDR1 and CDR2 sequences are GTSNPN and SVGIG (reference sequence). The CDR3 covers 14 residues. CDR3: CAWSSDRRSDTQYF. The CDR3 DNA sequence: TGTGCCTGGAGTTCAGATAGGCGATCAGATACGCAGTATTTT.

For this clonotype: Likely a read error: the CDR3 ends without its conserved phenylalanine or tryptophan. V gene TRBV20-1 combines with J gene TRBJ1-2; D is unclear. This CDR3 comprises 14 residues. Germline-derived CDR1 and CDR2 are DFQATT and SNEGSKA (reference sequence). Between the trimmed V and J ends, which lost 3 bases and 1 base, there was a span of 12 bases. CDR3 residues: CSASLAGNNYGYTI. DNA for the CDR3: TGCAGTGCTAGTCTGGCGGGGAATAACTATGGCTACACCATC.

The sample holds a few counts of this clonotype. This chain links TRBV19 with TRBJ2-1, with D possibly being TRBD1 (6 bases). Trimming took 6 bases from V and 15 from J, leaving 18 bases between them. CDR1 is LNHDA and CDR2 is SQIVND in the germline V gene (reference sequence). The length of the CDR3 is 12 residues. In DNA form, the CDR3 reads TGTGCCAGTAGAGACCAGGGGCTGAAGGCGTTCTTC. Translated: CASRDQGLKAFF.

V is TRBV7-9 and J is TRBJ2-7; D gene ambiguous. This CDR3 contains 12 residues. Trimming pared 4 bases from V and 7 bases from J, leaving 11 bases between. In germline, CDR1 is SEHNR, CDR2 FQNEAQ (reference sequence). The CDR3 nucleotides read TGTGCCAGCAGCTATCAGGATGAAGAGCAGTACTTC. Its translation is CASSYQDEEQYF.

The chain employs TRBV19 and TRBJ2-3; 8 bases match TRBD2. There are 15 residues in the CDR3. Germline V CDR1 and CDR2: LNHDA, SQIVND (reference sequence). V lost 6 bases, J lost 2 bases, and 7 bases stayed unmatched. The CDR3 DNA follows: TGTGCCAGTAGCCTAAGGACTAGCAACACAGATACGCAGTATTTT. Translated, it gives CASSLRTSNTDTQYF.

The chain couples TRBV6-1 to TRBJ2-4; TRBD2 might be the D (6 bases). The CDR3 has 14 amino acids. Germline CDR1 reads MNHNS; CDR2 reads SASEGT. The V gene lost 5 bases and the J gene lost 1 base, with 9 bases spanning the gap. The CDR3 reads CASSPGRAKNIQYF. The CDR3 nucleotides are TGTGCCAGCAGTCCTGGGAGGGCCAAAAACATTCAGTACTTC.

This sequence joins TRBV7-2 and TRBJ1-1; 8 bases map to TRBD1. CDR3 length: 15 residues. Germline CDR1 and CDR2: SGHTA and FQGNSA. V lost 5 bases to trimming and J lost 3 bases; unmatched junction nucleotides: 8. CDR3 coding DNA: TGTGCCAGCAGCAAGACAGGGGTTGGGGACACTGAAGCTTTCTTT. This encodes CASSKTGVGDTEAFF. The entire variable domain, with the rest obtained from reference TRBV7-2 and TRBJ1-1, is as follows: GAGVSQSPSNKVTEKGKDVELRCDPISGHTALYWYRQSLGQGLEFLIYFQGNSAPDKSGLPSDRFSAERTGGSVSTLTIQRTQQEDSAVYLCASSKTGVGDTEAFFGQGTRLTVV.

The rearrangement uses TRBV28 and TRBJ2-1, with 10 bases aligning to TRBD2. J lost 0 bases, V lost 7 bases, and 24 bases had no gene match. Germline V CDR1 and CDR2: MDHEN, SYDVKM. The CDR3 length is 22 residues. CDR3 nucleotide sequence: TGTGCCAGCACACCCGGAGGGGGGCGGCTAGCGGGGGCCAGCCGCTCCTACAATGAGCAGTTCTTC. It encodes CASTPGGGRLAGASRSYNEQFF.

The V gene is TRBV19, the J gene TRBJ1-1, with D uncertain. Germline V gene lookup returns CDR1 LNHDA and CDR2 SQIVND (reference sequence). V gave up 3 bases and J gave up 6 bases, with 14 bases separating them. CDR3 length: 14 residues. As DNA, the CDR3 is TGTGCCAGTAGTATTGGGTGGCTTCGGGCTGAAGCTTTCTTT. Its translation is CASSIGWLRAEAFF.

This chain uses TRBV12-3 or TRBV12-4 with TRBJ1-2; no clear D. The CDR3 runs 12 residues. Between the trimmed V and J ends, which lost 5 bases and 5 bases, there was a span of 9 bases. The CDR3 spells CASSLRAYGYTF. The CDR3 DNA sequence: TGTGCCAGCAGTCTGCGCGCTTATGGCTACACCTTC.

The V and J genes are TRBV12-5 and TRBJ1-5, with a tentative D call TRBD1 (5 bases). V lost 1 base, J lost 4 bases, and 11 bases lay in between. This CDR3 has 15 amino acids. The germline gives CDR1 LGHNT, CDR2 FRNRAP. This CDR3 reads CASGLDTGGNQPQHF. DNA for the CDR3: TGTGCTAGTGGTTTGGATACCGGGGGAAATCAGCCCCAGCATTTT.

This clonotype turned up a few times. The J gene is TRBJ1-2, the V gene TRBV27, with D perhaps matching TRBD1 (5 bases). Germline V gives CDR1 MNHEY, CDR2 SMNVEV (reference sequence). The CDR3 is 12 residues long. The V end lost 8 bases, the J end lost 8 bases, and 15 bases lay between the germline ends. CDR3 residues: CASRDPSRGYTF. The CDR3 DNA sequence: TGTGCCAGCCGGGACCCCTCTAGGGGCTACACCTTC.

The V and J genes are TRBV6-1 and TRBJ1-5, with a tentative D call TRBD1 (5 bases). Germline V CDR1 and CDR2: MNHNS, SASEGT. The CDR3 totals 14 residues. V dropped 7 bases and J dropped 6 bases, with 16 bases sitting between them. The CDR3 nucleotides read TGTGCCAGCACCACTGGGGCTGGAGTTCAGCCCCAGCATTTT. Protein sequence: CASTTGAGVQPQHF.